The T cell receptor beta chain under discussion was sequenced for a study of CD8 T cells in Susac syndrome. After extraction with the RNeasy kit, roughly 0.45 to 1 ug of the RNA was reverse transcribed using random hexamers. A single record per CDR3 protein comes from TCRdb applying MiXCR to the immunoSEQ multiplex PCR reads. The sample includes about 140,000 distinct CDR3 sequences, approximately 95% of them seen just once. The germline V gene encodes CDR1 SNHLY and CDR2 FYNNEI. Trimming took 6 bases from V and 1 from J, leaving 13 bases between them. The CDR3 is 15 residues long. TCR beta sequencing was performed on blood CD8+ and CD4+ T cells. The CD8+ and CD4+ T cells were isolated magnetically using a negative isolation approach, whereas the TEMRA cells were enriched by FACS.

The TCR sequence derives from a human donor in good health. The rearrangement joins TRBV2 to TRBJ1-5; the D is unclear. Material for sequencing was CD4+ T cells from PBMCs. CDR3: CASRSESNSNQPQHF. The CDR3 nucleotides read TGTGCCAGCAGATCGGAATCGAACAGCAATCAGCCCCAGCATTTT.